Below, one TCR beta chain is given with its context. Its antigen is still unknown. CDR3 length: 15 residues. Looked up from germline, CDR1 is LGHNA and CDR2 is YSLEER. V was pared by 0 bases and J by 1 base, with 8 bases between. This record comes from a study of T cell clonotyping in hematopoietic cell transplantation. Sequenced by immunoSEQ multiplex PCR; TCRdb stores in-frame clones only, minus some. The data contain tens of thousands of clones, roughly 94% of them singletons. Study-level results: Cells were unsorted, so CD4 and CD8 contributions were not separated. Graft donor and pretransplant recipient Inverse Simpson Index values predicted broader posttransplant TCR diversity. Recipient TCR diversity dropped after transplant; expanded clonotypes rose from day 30 to 180. At the given depth, recipient repertoires were over 97% de novo clonotypes.

This TCR was recovered from a woman in her 50s in good health. Some clones in this sample may be carry-over from other donors' samples. Sequenced sample: peripheral blood mononuclear cells. The chain combines TRBV4-3 with TRBJ2-3; no clear D gene. CDR3 amino acids: CASSQDQAGTDTQYF. The CDR3 DNA reads as TGCGCCAGCAGCCAAGATCAGGCAGGCACAGATACGCAGTATTTT.